A single sample is the source of the 12 T cell receptor beta chains below, sequenced in a study of blood T cell repertoires in COVID-19. Generated by immunoSEQ multiplex PCR, the TCRdb table keeps only in-frame clones and is missing some. The sample consists of approximately 150,000 clones, 70% to 90% of them appearing once. Sequencing was performed on PBMCs or T cells enriched from blood (not recorded which). All receptors come from a man aged 35 to 55 who had recovered from COVID-19.

The CDR3 loop is CASSLDAGGSYEQYF. The CDR3 coding sequence is TGTGCCAGCAGCTTGGATGCGGGGGGCTCCTACGAGCAGTACTTC. This sequence joins TRBV5-6 and TRBJ2-7; 8 nucleotides agree with TRBD2. CDR1 is SGHDT and CDR2 is YYEEEE in the germline V gene. The junction had 2 bases not matched to a gene; V was cut back by 0 bases and J by 0 bases. The CDR3 runs 15 residues.

The chain combines TRBV24-1 with TRBJ1-5; D ambiguous. V lost 1 base and J lost 2, with 2 bases in between. CDR1 is KGHDR, CDR2 SFDVKD, per germline. The length of the CDR3 is 13 residues. CDR3 DNA: TGTGCCACCAGTGATTTCGGCAATCAGCCCCAGCATTTT. Encoded protein: CATSDFGNQPQHF.

To note about this clone: The junction and the germline gene differ at one end; a read error may be behind it. Written as DNA, the CDR3 is TGCGCCAGCAGTTTGGAGCCGGGACAGGGGTGGAATGAGCAGTTCTTC. Translation: CASSLEPGQGWNEQFF. The chain carries TRBV5-1 and TRBJ2-1, with 10 positions matching TRBD1. Germline-derived CDR1 and CDR2 are SGHRS and YFSETQ. The CDR3 has 16 residues.

The genes are TRBV6-5 and TRBJ1-1, with 7 bases lining up with TRBD1. With V trimmed by 7 bases and J by 10 bases, 12 bases remained unmatched. This CDR3 comprises 13 residues. Germline values: CDR1 MNHEY, CDR2 SVGAGI. In DNA form, the CDR3 reads TGTGCCAGCACCCCCCAGGGGGGTTTTGGAGCTTTCTTT. This encodes CASTPQGGFGAFF.

This CDR3 is CASSYFRSSYEQYF. CDR3 nucleotides: TGTGCCAGCAGTTACTTTAGGAGCTCCTACGAGCAGTACTTC. The J gene is TRBJ2-7, the V gene TRBV6-2 or TRBV6-3; D unresolved. This CDR3 spans 14 amino acids. In germline, CDR1 is MNHEY, CDR2 SVGEGT. Trimming shortened V by 1 base and J by 0 bases, and 7 bases separated the two germline ends.

This chain links TRBV24-1 with TRBJ1-4; 8 bases match TRBD1. V was pared by 2 bases and J by 4 bases, with 8 bases of the junction left unmatched. CDR3 length: 17 residues. Germline V gene sequence: CDR1 KGHDR, CDR2 SFDVKD. The CDR3 DNA follows: TGTGCCACCAGTGATTCTTCGGCGACAGGGGATAATGAAAAACTGTTTTTT. It encodes CATSDSSATGDNEKLFF.

V gene TRBV21-1 combines with J gene TRBJ2-3; TRBD2, the table's D call, was not compared with the DNA. TRBV21-1 is listed as a pseudogene. CDR3 length equals 18 residues. In nucleotides, the CDR3 is TGTGCCAGCAGCAAAACGAGGAGCTGCAATTTACGCACAGATACGCAGTATTTT. This translates into CASSKTRSCNLRTDTQYF.

CDR3 region: CAWSVGQGGSYTF. CDR3 DNA sequence: TGTGCCTGGAGTGTAGGACAGGGGGGAAGCTACACCTTC. This sequence joins TRBV30 and TRBJ1-2; TRBD1 aligns across 10 bases. Looked up from germline, CDR1 is GTSNPN and CDR2 is SVGIG (reference sequence). The trim removed 0 bases at V and 9 bases at J, leaving 4 bases unmatched. The CDR3 spans 13 residues.

This sequence joins TRBV9 and TRBJ1-2; D may be TRBD1 (5 bases). V was shortened by 0 bases and J by 0 bases, with 12 bases between the two germline ends. The V gene's germline CDR1 is SGDLS and CDR2 YYNGEE. The CDR3 has 16 residues. The DNA for the CDR3 is TGTGCCAGCAGCGTAGACGCAGGGTTTACTAACTATGGCTACACCTTC. Its protein is CASSVDAGFTNYGYTF.

The gene calls are TRBV14 and TRBJ2-3; perhaps TRBD2 as D (6 bases). The CDR3 runs 15 residues. Trimming removed 4 bases at V and 6 bases at J, with 17 bases between. In germline, CDR1 is SGHDN, CDR2 FVKESK. CDR3: CASSPRSRGRDTQYF. The CDR3 DNA reads TGTGCCAGCAGCCCCCGCTCCCGAGGGAGGGATACGCAGTATTTT.

The rearrangement links TRBV30 to TRBJ1-1; 7 bases are a match to TRBD1. The CDR3 loop spans 12 amino acids. V lost 7 bases and J lost 1; bases outside the gene matches: 3. Germline V gives CDR1 GTSNPN, CDR2 SVGIG (reference sequence). The chain's CDR3 is CASGQENTEAFF. CDR3 DNA: TGTGCCTCTGGACAGGAGAACACTGAAGCTTTCTTT.

This chain uses TRBV6-2 or TRBV6-3 with TRBJ1-5, with 10 nucleotides matching TRBD1. Germline lookup yields CDR1 MNHEY and CDR2 SVGEGT. Trimming at V came to 6 bases and at J to 6 bases, leaving 17 bases not matched to a gene. This CDR3 has 18 amino acids. CDR3 sequence: CASSPGPGQGGWSQPQHF. CDR3 nucleotides: TGTGCCAGCAGCCCTGGACCTGGACAGGGGGGGTGGAGTCAGCCCCAGCATTTT.